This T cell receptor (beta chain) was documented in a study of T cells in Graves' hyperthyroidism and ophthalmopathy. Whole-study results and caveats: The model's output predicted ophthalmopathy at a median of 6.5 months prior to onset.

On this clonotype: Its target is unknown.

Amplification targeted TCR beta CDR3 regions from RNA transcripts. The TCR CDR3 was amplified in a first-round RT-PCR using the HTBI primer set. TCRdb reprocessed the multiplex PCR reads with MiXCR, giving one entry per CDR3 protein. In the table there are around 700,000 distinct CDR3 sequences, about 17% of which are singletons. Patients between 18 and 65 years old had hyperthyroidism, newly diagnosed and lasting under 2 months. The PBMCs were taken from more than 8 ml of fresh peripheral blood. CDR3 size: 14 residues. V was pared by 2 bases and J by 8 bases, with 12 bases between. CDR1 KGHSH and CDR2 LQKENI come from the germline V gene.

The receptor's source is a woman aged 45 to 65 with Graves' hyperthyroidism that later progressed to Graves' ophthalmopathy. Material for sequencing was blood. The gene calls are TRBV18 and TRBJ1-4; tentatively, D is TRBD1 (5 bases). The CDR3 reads CASSPYGTGEKLFF. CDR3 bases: TGTGCCAGCTCACCATATGGGACGGGGGAAAAACTGTTTTTT.